The 15 T cell receptor beta chains below were found in one sample sequenced in a study of Graves' ophthalmopathy and Graves' hyperthyroidism. RNA transcripts were the source from which TCR beta CDR3 regions were amplified. RT-PCR was first run with HTBI primers, then multiplex PCR in a second round. TCRdb ran MiXCR on the multiplex PCR reads and lists one entry per CDR3 protein. Among around 520,000 distinct CDR3 sequences listed, about 40% were seen once. The sequenced sample was peripheral blood or thyroid tissue (not recorded which). These receptors were collected from an adult man with Graves' hyperthyroidism.

This clonotype occurred many times. The V and J genes are TRBV9 and TRBJ1-5, with D possibly TRBD1 on 5 matching bases. V gave up 3 bases and J gave up 5 bases, with 9 bases separating them. The germline gives CDR1 SGDLS, CDR2 YYNGEE. This CDR3 has 13 residues. In DNA form, the CDR3 reads TGTGCCAGCAGCGGGGGACGGGATCAGCCCCAGCATTTT. The encoded protein is CASSGGRDQPQHF.

V gene TRBV19 combines with J gene TRBJ1-2; the match to TRBD1 covers 9 bases. V shed 10 bases, J shed 4 bases, and the junction held 10 bases outside the gene matches. CDR1 is LNHDA, CDR2 SQIVND, per germline (reference sequence). The CDR3 totals 14 residues. The CDR3 nucleotides read TGTGCCACAACCGGGACAGGGAGGATCTATGGCTACACCTTC. It translates to CATTGTGRIYGYTF.

There are many counts of this clonotype. The chain recombines TRBV29-1 with TRBJ1-1, with D possibly TRBD1 on 5 matching bases. CDR3 size: 14 residues. From germline, CDR1 is SQVTM and CDR2 ANQGSEA. V was trimmed by 2 bases and J by 3 bases, leaving 13 bases between them. CDR3 loop: CSVERTSGDTEAFF. The CDR3, as DNA: TGCAGCGTTGAAAGGACCTCGGGGGACACTGAAGCTTTCTTT. Full variable domain (rest looked up from reference TRBV29-1 and TRBJ1-1): SAVISQKPSRDICQRGTSLTIQCQVDSQVTMMFWYRQQPGQSLTLIATANQGSEATYESGFVIDKFPISRPNLTFSTLTVSNMSPEDSSIYLCSVERTSGDTEAFFGQGTRLTVV.

The table lists this clonotype with a few counts. V is TRBV14 and J is TRBJ1-1; TRBD1 matches 8 bases. CDR1 is SGHDN and CDR2 is FVKESK in the germline V gene. Trimming cost V 3 bases and J 1 base; bases outside gene matches: 7. The CDR3 is 16 amino acids. The CDR3 nucleotides are TGTGCCAGCAGCCACCGGACAGGGCGTTCGAACACTGAAGCTTTCTTT. This translates into CASSHRTGRSNTEAFF.

This clonotype appeared many times. This chain uses TRBV24-1 with TRBJ2-7, with 7 bases matching TRBD1. V was clipped by 0 bases and J by 5 bases; unmatched bases: 15. The CDR3 totals 18 residues. The germline V gene encodes CDR1 KGHDR and CDR2 SFDVKD. The CDR3 is CATSDLRLRSRGTDEQYF. Written as DNA, the CDR3 is TGTGCCACCAGTGATTTGAGGTTGAGGTCGAGGGGGACAGACGAGCAGTACTTC.

At least ten counts were recorded for this clonotype. The chain links TRBV7-9 to TRBJ2-7; D gene ambiguous. This CDR3 has 15 residues. The V end was cut by 0 bases, the J end by 2 bases, with 11 bases between. CDR1 and CDR2 (germline): SEHNR, FQNEAQ (reference sequence). The CDR3 loop is CASSLARQDPYEQYF. The CDR3 DNA is TGTGCCAGCAGCTTAGCGAGGCAGGACCCCTACGAGCAGTACTTC.

This clonotype was counted many times. V gene TRBV29-1 combines with J gene TRBJ1-1; no firm D call. Trimming took 7 bases from V and 1 from J, leaving 7 bases between them. The CDR3 loop spans 11 amino acids. Germline V CDR1 and CDR2: SQVTM, ANQGSEA. CDR3 coding DNA: TGCAGCGATAAGGGGAACACTGAAGCTTTCTTT. Protein product: CSDKGNTEAFF.

This clonotype was picked up many times. The J gene is TRBJ1-2, the V gene TRBV15; unclear D gene. CDR1 and CDR2 (germline): LNHNV, YYDKDF (reference sequence). The germline V and J ends were trimmed by 0 bases and 13 bases, with 15 bases remaining between them. The CDR3 length is 13 residues. The CDR3 DNA sequence: TGTGCCACCAGCAGAGATCGGGCACAGTTCCTCACCTTC. Translated, it gives CATSRDRAQFLTF.

The chain has TRBV15 and TRBJ1-1, with 8 bases fitting TRBD1. This CDR3 has 16 amino acids. The V and J ends lost 0 bases and 1 base, in that order; junction bases with no gene match: 4. Germline-derived CDR1 and CDR2 are LNHNV and YYDKDF (reference sequence). The CDR3 nucleotides are TGTGCCACCAGCAGAGAGGACAGGGTCTGGAACACTGAAGCTTTCTTT. Its translation: CATSREDRVWNTEAFF.

This clonotype was recorded once. The gene calls are TRBV10-3 and TRBJ2-7; D possibly corresponds to TRBD1 (6 bases). The germline V and J ends were trimmed by 8 bases and 9 bases, with 14 bases remaining between them. The CDR3 spans 11 residues. Germline values: CDR1 ENHRY, CDR2 SYGVKD. DNA for the CDR3: TGTGCCATCGGAAGGGGGTTCGTGCAGTACTTC. It yields the protein CAIGRGFVQYF.

The CDR3 DNA reads TGCAGTGCTACTCCGGGACTAGCGGGACCAGGCGAGACCCAGTACTTC. Protein product: CSATPGLAGPGETQYF. The genes are TRBV20-1 and TRBJ2-5; 13 bases match TRBD2. The CDR3 extends over 16 amino acids. The ends lost 4 bases at V and 5 bases at J; junction bases unmatched: 10. Per germline, CDR1 DFQATT and CDR2 SNEGSKA (reference sequence).

There are many counts of this clonotype. V is TRBV9 and J is TRBJ1-2; possibly TRBD1 for D (6 bases). The CDR3 loop spans 14 amino acids. The germline V gene has CDR1 SGDLS and CDR2 YYNGEE. V shed 4 bases and J shed 5 bases, with 15 bases lying between them. The CDR3 DNA is TGTGCCAGCAGCCGAGAGACCAGGGGTTATGGCTACACCTTC. Translated, it gives CASSRETRGYGYTF.

The sample holds many counts of this clonotype. The chain uses TRBV12-3 or TRBV12-4 and TRBJ2-2; D is ambiguous. The CDR3 is made up of 15 amino acids. V dropped 3 bases and J dropped 1 base, with 9 bases sitting between them. The CDR3 protein is CASSLARRNTGELFF. CDR3 DNA: TGTGCCAGCAGTTTGGCCAGGAGGAACACCGGGGAGCTGTTTTTT.

This clonotype was found once. In DNA form, the CDR3 reads TGTGCCAGCAGCCCTTGGGCGCCGAATTCACCCCTCCACTTT. The encoded protein is CASSPWAPNSPLHF. The rearrangement links TRBV7-2 to TRBJ1-6, with D unclear. Trimming took off 5 bases at V and 7 bases at J, with 12 bases between the two ends. Germline values: CDR1 SGHTA, CDR2 FQGNSA. The CDR3 has 14 amino acids.

On this clonotype itself: This may come from a read error, since a much larger clone is one base off. This chain joins TRBV28 and TRBJ2-5, with no clear D. Germline CDR1 MDHEN, CDR2 SYDVKM. The CDR3 length is 10 residues. CDR3 bases: TGTGCCACACGTAGAGAGGCCCAGTACTTC. This sequence encodes CATRREAQYF.